These T cell receptor beta chains were read from a single sample in a study of blood T cell repertoires in COVID-19. Only in-frame clones appear in the TCRdb table, and some are missing; sequencing was by immunoSEQ multiplex PCR. The profile shows hundreds of thousands of clones, 85% of them singletons. Sequencing was carried out using peripheral blood. The receptors come from a man between 45 and 60 years old with COVID-19, enrolled during active disease. Both conserved end residues are part of each CDR3. Each record gives: J gene, V gene, D gene, clone size, CDR3 protein, CDR3 DNA. A D gene is named only where the DNA matches it firmly. Size is stated for part of the rows, as once, few or many counts, or as a class when the clone is expanded.

>TRBJ2-1|TRBV4-1|TRBD2|-
CASSHPQGASGALRFF
TGCGCCAGCAGCCACCCTCAAGGCGCTAGCGGGGCCTTACGGTTCTTC
>TRBJ2-2|TRBV6-2/TRBV6-3|TRBD2|few
CASSSPLRYGGNANTGELFF
TGTGCCAGCAGCTCTCCCTTGAGGTACGGGGGGAACGCGAACACCGGGGAGCTGTTTTTT
>TRBJ2-7|TRBV7-9|TRBD1|-
CASTIAEGTGLYEQYF
TGTGCCAGCACCATTGCCGAGGGGACAGGTCTTTACGAGCAGTACTTC
>TRBJ2-1|TRBV4-2|TRBD2|-
CASSRVAGAQYNEQFF
TGTGCCAGCAGCCGAGTAGCGGGGGCGCAATACAATGAGCAGTTCTTC
>TRBJ2-5|TRBV7-3|-|-
CASSLRSGETQYF
TGTGCCAGCAGCTTAAGGTCCGGGGAGACCCAGTACTTC
>TRBJ2-3|TRBV5-1|-|once
CASSLQGLEDTQYF
TGCGCCAGCAGCTTACAGGGATTGGAGGATACGCAGTATTTT
>TRBJ1-4|TRBV9|-|-
CASSVGRYDEKLFF
TGTGCCAGCAGCGTAGGTAGATACGATGAAAAACTGTTTTTT
>TRBJ2-2|TRBV30|-|-
CAWSVTANTGELFF
TGTGCCTGGAGTGTAACAGCGAACACCGGGGAGCTGTTTTTT
>TRBJ2-7|TRBV27|TRBD2|-
CASRLGGATGYEQYF
TGTGCCAGCAGGTTGGGAGGGGCAACTGGCTACGAGCAGTACTTC
>TRBJ2-7|TRBV2|-|-
CASSRTILPGAPNEQYF
TGTGCCAGCAGCCGAACAATCCTGCCAGGGGCCCCTAACGAGCAGTACTTC
>TRBJ2-1|TRBV15|TRBD2|-
CATSGTSVDNEQFF
TGTGCCACCAGTGGGACTAGCGTAGACAATGAGCAGTTCTTC
>TRBJ1-2|TRBV3-1/TRBV3-2|TRBD1|-
CASSSTGTGGGYTF
TGTGCCAGCAGCTCAACTGGGACAGGGGGTGGCTACACCTTC
>TRBJ1-2|TRBV10-1|-|-
CASPPVQGTNYGYTF
TGCGCCAGCCCCCCGGTGCAGGGAACTAACTATGGCTACACCTTC
>TRBJ1-5|TRBV6-5|-|few
CASSRTGNNQPQHF
TGTGCCAGCAGTAGAACAGGGAACAATCAGCCCCAGCATTTT
>TRBJ2-5|TRBV4-2|-|-
CASSQDYSSRGETQYF
TGTGCCAGCAGCCAAGATTATTCTAGCAGAGGAGAGACCCAGTACTTC
>TRBJ1-1|TRBV5-4|-|-
CASSLGRKNTEAFF
TGTGCCAGCAGCTTGGGGCGGAAGAACACTGAAGCTTTCTTT
>TRBJ2-7|TRBV27|TRBD2|-
CASSFRGQTSGGQASSYEQYF
TGTGCCAGCAGTTTCAGGGGGCAGACTAGCGGGGGCCAAGCCAGCTCCTACGAGCAGTACTTC
>TRBJ2-5|TRBV5-4|TRBD2|few
CASNLAGRGETQYF
TGTGCCAGCAACCTAGCGGGGAGGGGGGAGACCCAGTACTTC
>TRBJ1-1|TRBV19|-|few
CASSIGLKAGAFF
TGTGCCAGTAGTATAGGGCTTAAAGCGGGGGCTTTCTTT
>TRBJ1-4|TRBV2|TRBD1|few
CASRPGQGLNEKLFF
TGTGCCAGCAGGCCCGGACAGGGCTTGAATGAAAAACTGTTTTTT
>TRBJ2-1|TRBV5-1|-|-
CASNPGAPQSYNEQFF
TGCGCCAGCAACCCAGGGGCGCCCCAATCCTACAATGAGCAGTTCTTC
>TRBJ2-2|TRBV14|TRBD1|-
CASSQGRDRELLSGELFF
TGTGCCAGCAGCCAAGGCCGGGACAGGGAACTATTATCCGGGGAGCTGTTTTTT
>TRBJ1-2|TRBV2|-|-
CASSGTGFVGYTF
TGTGCCAGCAGTGGCACAGGGTTTGTAGGCTACACCTTC
>TRBJ1-1|TRBV2|-|-
CASSVQISNTEAFF
TGTGCCAGCAGTGTGCAGATATCGAACACTGAAGCTTTCTTT
>TRBJ2-5|TRBV5-4|-|few
CASSFGTEETQYF
TGTGCCAGCAGCTTCGGGACTGAGGAGACCCAGTACTTC
>TRBJ1-2|TRBV2|-|-
CASSDSMMLRVGNYGYTF
TGTGCCAGCAGTGACTCGATGATGTTGAGGGTTGGTAACTATGGCTACACCTTC
>TRBJ2-2|TRBV27|TRBD1|-
CASSREGQGTGELFF
TGTGCCAGCAGCAGAGAGGGACAGGGCACCGGGGAGCTGTTTTTT
>TRBJ2-1|TRBV4-1|-|-
CASSQLTSSNEQFF
TGCGCCAGCAGCCAGCTGACTAGTTCCAATGAGCAGTTCTTC
>TRBJ2-4|TRBV19|TRBD2|-
CASSIYGGKNIQYF
TGTGCCAGTAGTATATACGGGGGGAAAAACATTCAGTACTTC
>TRBJ1-2|TRBV3-1/TRBV3-2|TRBD1|-
CASSQVQGAYYGYTF
TGTGCCAGCAGCCAAGTACAGGGGGCCTACTATGGCTACACCTTC
>TRBJ2-7|TRBV12-3/TRBV12-4|-|-
CASRFRYEQYF
TGTGCCAGCAGATTCCGCTACGAGCAGTACTTC
>TRBJ2-1|TRBV11-2|-|-
CASSLWTETYNEQFF
TGTGCCAGCAGCTTATGGACAGAGACCTACAATGAGCAGTTCTTC
>TRBJ2-1|TRBV20-1|-|-
CSAGTYNEQFF
TGCAGTGCTGGGACTTACAATGAGCAGTTCTTC
>TRBJ1-4|TRBV28|TRBD1|-
CASSSTQGSPGEKLFF
TGTGCCAGCAGTTCTACACAGGGGAGTCCGGGTGAAAAACTGTTTTTT
>TRBJ1-2|TRBV6-6|-|-
CASSPRGGDYGYTF
TGTGCCAGCAGTCCCCGCGGGGGCGACTATGGCTACACCTTC
>TRBJ1-6|TRBV4-3|-|few
CASSQERQSSYNSPLHF
TGCGCCAGCAGCCAAGAGAGGCAGAGCTCCTATAATTCACCCCTCCACTTT
>TRBJ2-1|TRBV5-5|TRBD2|-
CASSLSLAGGNNEQFF
TGTGCCAGCAGCTTAAGCCTAGCGGGGGGCAACAATGAGCAGTTCTTC
>TRBJ1-2|TRBV2|TRBD1|-
CASRTGGASGYTF
TGTGCCAGTAGGACAGGGGGCGCATCTGGCTACACCTTC
>TRBJ1-6|TRBV4-1|-|few
CASSQDWGDSPLHF
TGCGCCAGCAGCCAAGATTGGGGGGATTCACCCCTCCACTTT
>TRBJ2-5|TRBV7-2|TRBD2|-
CASEPGGAETQYF
TGTGCCAGTGAGCCGGGGGGGGCCGAGACCCAGTACTTC
>TRBJ1-4|TRBV4-1|-|-
CASSQGGEKLFF
TGCGCCAGCAGCCAAGGAGGTGAAAAACTGTTTTTT
>TRBJ1-1|TRBV28|-|-
CASSSFPEAFF
TGTGCCAGCAGTTCTTTTCCTGAAGCTTTCTTT